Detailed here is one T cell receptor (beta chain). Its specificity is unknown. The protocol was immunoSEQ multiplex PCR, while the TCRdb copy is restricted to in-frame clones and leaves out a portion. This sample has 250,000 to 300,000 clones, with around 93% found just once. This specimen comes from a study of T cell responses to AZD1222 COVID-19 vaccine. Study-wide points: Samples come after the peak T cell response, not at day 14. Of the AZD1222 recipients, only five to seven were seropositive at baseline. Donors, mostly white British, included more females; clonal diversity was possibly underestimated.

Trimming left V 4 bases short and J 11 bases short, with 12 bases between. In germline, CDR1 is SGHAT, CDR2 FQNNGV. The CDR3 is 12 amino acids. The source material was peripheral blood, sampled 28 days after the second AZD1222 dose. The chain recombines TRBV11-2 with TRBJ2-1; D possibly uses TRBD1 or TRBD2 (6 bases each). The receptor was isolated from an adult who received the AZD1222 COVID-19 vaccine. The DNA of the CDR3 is TGTGCCAGCAGCTCCCGGGGGCTTAAGCAGTTCTTC. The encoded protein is CASSSRGLKQFF. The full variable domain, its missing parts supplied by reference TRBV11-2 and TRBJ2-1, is EAGVAQSPRYKIIEKRQSVAFWCNPISGHATLYWYQQILGQGPKLLIQFQNNGVVDDSQLPKDRFSAERLKGVDSTLKIQPAKLEDSAVYLCASSSRGLKQFFGPGTRLTVL.